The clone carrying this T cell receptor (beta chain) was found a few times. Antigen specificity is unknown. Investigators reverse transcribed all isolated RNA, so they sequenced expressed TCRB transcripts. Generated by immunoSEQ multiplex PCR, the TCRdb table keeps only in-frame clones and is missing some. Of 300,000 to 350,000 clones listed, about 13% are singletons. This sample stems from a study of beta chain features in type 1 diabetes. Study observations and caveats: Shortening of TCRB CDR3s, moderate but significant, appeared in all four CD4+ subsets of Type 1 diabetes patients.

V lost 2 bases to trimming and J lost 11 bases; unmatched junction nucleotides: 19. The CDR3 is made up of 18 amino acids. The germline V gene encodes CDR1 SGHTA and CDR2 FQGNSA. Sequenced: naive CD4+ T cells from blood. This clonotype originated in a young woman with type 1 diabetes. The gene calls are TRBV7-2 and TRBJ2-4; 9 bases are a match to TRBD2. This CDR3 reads CASSLMARMREGLVFQYF. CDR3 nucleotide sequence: TGTGCCAGCAGCTTAATGGCAAGGATGCGGGAGGGCCTGGTCTTTCAGTACTTC.